This T cell receptor beta chain derives from a study of neoadjuvant anti-PD-1 for oral cavity cancer. Study at large: Patients without progression received a fourth nivolumab dose around day 43, then surgical resection on days 50-56. The study, taken as a whole, reports: Each response group had just three patients in TCR analyses.

The data were produced by immunoSEQ multiplex PCR, yet TCRdb's version contains in-frame clones alone and is incomplete. The table shows over 15,000 clones, with about three fifths occurring only once. The germline CDR1 and CDR2 sequences are SNHLY and FYNNEI. V gave up 3 bases and J gave up 0 bases, with 3 bases separating them. The CDR3 runs to 14 residues. Patients had newly diagnosed, untreated stage II-IVA oral cavity squamous cell carcinoma. Blood cells were analyzed directly, without culture or expansion. As regards this clone: The antigen is undetermined.

This clonotype was obtained from a person aged 35 to 85 with oral cavity squamous cell carcinoma. The chain employs TRBV2 and TRBJ2-6; the D is unclear. The sample was PBMCs, taken before nivolumab (anti-PD-1) treatment. As DNA, the CDR3 is TGTGCCAGCAGTGACATCTCTGGGGCCAACGTCCTGACTTTC. Translation gives CASSDISGANVLTF.